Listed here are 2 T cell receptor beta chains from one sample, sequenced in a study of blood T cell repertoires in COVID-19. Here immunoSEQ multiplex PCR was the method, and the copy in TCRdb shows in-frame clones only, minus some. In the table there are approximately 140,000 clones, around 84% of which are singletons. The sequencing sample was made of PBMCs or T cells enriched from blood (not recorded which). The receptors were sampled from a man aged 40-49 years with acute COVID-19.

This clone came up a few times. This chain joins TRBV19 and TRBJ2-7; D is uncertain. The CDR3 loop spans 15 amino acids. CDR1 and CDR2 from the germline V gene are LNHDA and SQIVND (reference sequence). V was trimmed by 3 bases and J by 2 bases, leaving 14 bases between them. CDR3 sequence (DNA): TGTGCCAGTAGTATGGCCCCGACCAGGACCTACGAGCAGTACTTC. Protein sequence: CASSMAPTRTYEQYF.

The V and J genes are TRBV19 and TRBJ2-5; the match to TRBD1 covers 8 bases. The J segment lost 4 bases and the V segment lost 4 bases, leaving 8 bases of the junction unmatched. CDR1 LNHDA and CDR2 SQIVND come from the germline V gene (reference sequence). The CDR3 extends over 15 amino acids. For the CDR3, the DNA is TGTGCCAGTAGTAGCTCGGCCAGGGGGCGAGAGACCCAGTACTTC. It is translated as CASSSSARGRETQYF.